This T cell receptor beta chain was recorded in a study of Ad26.COV2.S vaccination and SARS-CoV-2 variants. Study in general: Among those in the COV1001 Ad26.COV2.S trial arm was the donor.

To note about this clone: Its antigen is unknown.

Using immunoSEQ multiplex PCR, the repertoire was profiled, and TCRdb retains in-frame clones only, with some absent. The sample lists about 480,000 clones, 87% seen once, with 10% to 15% in the top ten. Study-wide findings and caveats: Spike-specific TCR breadth was greater after Ad26.COV2.S than placebo.

Germline V gene data show CDR1 as MNHEY and CDR2 as SVGAGI. This CDR3 contains 10 residues. V lost 8 bases, J lost 8 bases, and 6 bases lay in between. Regarding treatment: 15 to 20 received Ad26.COV2.S at low or high dose, single or two shots; about 5 received placebo; per-sample allocation not given. Collection of the samples took place on day 63 after the first injection of vaccine or placebo. An adult aged 18-55 years in Boston served as the donor. SARS-CoV-2 spike from the Wuhan strain was encoded by the vaccine, an Ad26 vector. The chain employs TRBV6-5 and TRBJ1-4; D might be TRBD1 (6 bases). The clonotype originates from a person between 18 and 65 years old who received the Ad26.COV2.S COVID-19 vaccine or a placebo. Source: peripheral blood, taken in a trial of Ad26.COV2.S vaccine versus placebo. CDR3 coding DNA: TGTGCCAGCGGACAGGAAAAACTGTTTTTT. Translated, it gives CASGQEKLFF.